This TCR beta chain came from a study of T cell repertoires in cytomegalovirus infection. Across the whole study: Peptides in the study included HLA-C-restricted and HLA-B-restricted CMV epitopes.

Regarding the study as a whole: CMV carriers with the relevant HLA were identified by cumulative public TCR beta family frequency. The ex vivo response was dominated by HLA-C-restricted CMV-specific TCR beta clonotypes.

Concerning this clonotype itself: Its cognate antigen is unknown.

V lost 8 bases to trimming and J lost 10 bases, with 18 bases between them. CDR1 is SGHTA, CDR2 FQGTGA, per germline. The CDR3 loop spans 13 amino acids. TCRdb ran MiXCR on the reads and lists one entry per CDR3 protein. Seen here are around 900,000 distinct CDR3 sequences, roughly 31% observed once, and the top ten hold around an eighth. Here the sequenced sample was cultured CD8+ T cells from PBMCs, taken from culture after CMV antigen stimulation. The rearrangement uses TRBV7-3 and TRBJ2-1; no definite D call. The receptor was isolated from a human donor in good health (CMV status not recorded). Some clones in this sample may be carry-over from other donors' samples. The CDR3 nucleotides read TGTGCCAGCGGATACGTGGAGTATCGAGAGCAGTTCTTC. Amino acid sequence: CASGYVEYREQFF.